This is a list of T cell receptor beta chains from one sample in a study of identical twins. TCRdb passed the 5' RACE reads through MiXCR, listing each CDR3 protein once. The sample holds 200,000 to 250,000 distinct CDR3 sequences; under 10% are singletons and the top ten take around 1.8%. The sample was also linked to a second study, of yellow fever vaccine responses in identical twins.

Sample: memory (CD45RO+) T cells sorted from blood. The receptors were gathered from a young woman in good health. The CDR3 runs from the conserved cysteine through the conserved F or W. D genes are given only for firm matches. Expanded clones get a size class; other rows say once, few or many, or leave the size out.

j_gene	abundance	v_gene	d_gene	CDR3nt	CDR3aa
TRBJ2-7	many	TRBV5-1	-	TGCGCCAGCAGCTTGGAACAGGCCACCTACGAGCAGTACTTC	CASSLEQATYEQYF
TRBJ2-3	-	TRBV24-1	TRBD2	TGTGCCACCAGTGACGCCACGGGACTAGCGGGAGTAGCCCCTAATACGCAGTATTTT	CATSDATGLAGVAPNTQYF
TRBJ2-7	-	TRBV6-2/TRBV6-3	-	TGTGCCAGCAGTCGTCGATACGAGCAGTACTTC	CASSRRYEQYF
TRBJ2-1	few	TRBV3-1	-	TGTGCCAGCAGCCAAGAGGGCCTTCTGGATGAGCAGTTCTTC	CASSQEGLLDEQFF
TRBJ1-1	-	TRBV20-1	-	TGCAGTGCTAGGCGGGGGAACACTGAAGCTTTCTTT	CSARRGNTEAFF
TRBJ1-4	many	TRBV20-1	-	TGCAGTGCTAGAGAGAGGCAGGGGACTACGAGAGGGCTGTTTTTT	CSARERQGTTRGLFF
TRBJ2-3	many	TRBV12-3/TRBV12-4	-	TGTGCCAGCAGCATCAAGGGAGGAAATACGCAGTATTTT	CASSIKGGNTQYF
TRBJ2-1	few	TRBV27	TRBD2	TGTGCCAGCAGTAGGACTAGCGGGAGGGCCCAATACAATGAGCAGTTCTTC	CASSRTSGRAQYNEQFF
TRBJ2-5	-	TRBV5-1	TRBD2	TGCGCCAGCAGCCTTGGACTAGTAGGGGAGACCCAGTACTTC	CASSLGLVGETQYF
TRBJ1-5	few	TRBV6-1	-	TGTGCCAGCAGTGAAAAACGGCACAATCAGCCCCAGCATTTT	CASSEKRHNQPQHF